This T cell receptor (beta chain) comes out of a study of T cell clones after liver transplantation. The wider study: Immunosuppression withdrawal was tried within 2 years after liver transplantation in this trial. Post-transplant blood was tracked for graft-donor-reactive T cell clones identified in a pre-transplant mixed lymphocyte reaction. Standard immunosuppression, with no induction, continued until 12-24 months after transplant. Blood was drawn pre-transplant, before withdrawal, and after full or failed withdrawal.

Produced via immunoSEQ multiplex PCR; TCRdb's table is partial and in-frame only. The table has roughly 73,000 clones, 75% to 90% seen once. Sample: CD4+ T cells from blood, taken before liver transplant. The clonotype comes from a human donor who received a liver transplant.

DNA of the CDR3: TGTGCCAGCAGCGTAGCCGGAATGAACACTGAAGCTTTCTTT. It encodes CASSVAGMNTEAFF. V gene TRBV9 combines with J gene TRBJ1-1; D unresolved. V lost 0 bases, J lost 0 bases, and 6 bases lay in between. Per the germline V gene, CDR1 is SGDLS and CDR2 is YYNGEE. The CDR3 extends over 14 amino acids.